This T cell receptor (beta chain) is drawn from a study of blood T cells in healthy people across ages. Study-wide results and caveats: Long-lived donors had more naive CD4+ cells and higher diversity than aged donors. One million T cells yielded diversity estimates that were considered underestimates.

Details on this clonotype: Its antigen is unidentified.

A sample-barcoded 5' primer and a J-beta primer mix were used in a second PCR of about 7 to 12 cycles. Every molecule of cDNA carried a tag from a template-switch adaptor with 12 random nucleotides. Each sample yielded at least 3 million CDR3-containing paired-end reads. One entry per CDR3 protein results from TCRdb running MiXCR on the 5' RACE reads. This table holds about 400,000 distinct CDR3 sequences, 45% to 65% found once. The source of this sequence is a man between 60 and 70 years old in good health. The sequencing input was blood.

In DNA form, the CDR3 reads TGCGCCAGCAGCCAAGCAGGGACTGGACAAGAGACCCAGTACTTC. Amino acid sequence: CASSQAGTGQETQYF. The gene calls are TRBV4-3 and TRBJ2-5; D possibly corresponds to TRBD2 (6 bases). The CDR3 is 15 residues long. Deletions cut 1 base from V and 2 bases from J, with 11 bases between. Germline CDR1 reads LGHNA; CDR2 reads YSLEER.